The present T cell receptor delta chain was sequenced within a study of γδ T cells in repeated Plasmodium falciparum infection (dated by TCRdb to the early 2020s). For the study in its entirety: The natural-infection arm enrolled Malian children exposed to intense seasonal malaria transmission, compared against age and gender matched Australian children. Malian gammadelta TCR repertoires were analysed cross-sectionally during no-transmission periods and were analysed longitudinally across acute febrile malaria episodes. Samples from controlled-infection subjects were taken at baseline, right before selected infections, and 21 days after each infection. The study examined how repeated Plasmodium falciparum infection shapes the human gammadelta T cell repertoire, using natural infection in Mali and controlled human malaria infection. Four to six malaria-naive U.S. adults underwent four controlled human malaria infections by bites from P. falciparum NF54-infected Anopheles stephensi mosquitoes over roughly 580 days.

Vgamma9/Vdelta2+ and Vdelta2-negative gammadelta T cell populations were flow-sorted from peripheral blood mononuclear cells for bulk TCR repertoire analysis. The research as a whole found: Vgamma9/Vdelta2+ TCR repertoires kept a highly stable polyclonal repertoire across time and infection, and many TCRgamma sequences overlapped between individuals. The Malian cohort was drawn from a small rural village made up mostly of one ethnic group, which limits generalizability. In Vdelta2-negative, largely Vdelta1+, gammadelta TCR repertoires, repeated controlled infections appeared to drive waves of new clonotype selection. Vdelta2-negative gammadelta TCR repertoires from Malian children appeared more clonally expanded, less diverse and less shared than those of Australian children. Analysis of inter-individual variability in gammadelta T cell responses was limited by the small size of the controlled-infection cohort.

This clone was detected a few times. Its antigen remains undetermined. The protein TCRdb gives is from a much larger clone and does not agree with this DNA's translation at residue 9, likely a read error; the protein shown here comes from the DNA. The library came from multiplex PCR. Instrument on record: Illumina MiSeq. Each sorted gammadelta T cell sample was sequenced for both the TCR gamma (TRG) and TCR delta (TRD) chains. The paper's data handling went like this. The repertoire analyses drew on clonotype tree plots, the accumulated frequency of the top 20 clonotypes, and diversity index (DI) and D75 metrics. Via CATT, TCRdb reprocessed the public reads, and rows with identical DNA were then joined. TCRdb's processing, not the study's, gives the V and J calls here. For this sample there are 80,000 to 95,000 delta-chain clones; under 1.5% appear just once. Around 8.1% of the sample belongs to the ten largest clones.

At the junction V is shortened by 0 bases and J by 0 bases, with 16 bases in between. Counted from cysteine to phenylalanine, this CDR3 has 17 amino acids. The entry retains the CDR3 DNA only, 51 bases that are in frame from base 1. For CDR1 and CDR2, the germline V gene lists GEAIGNYY and EKD. The rearrangement combines TRDV2 with TRDJ1, with no D gene named confidently. TCRdb gives no J gene; it was assigned here by matching the DNA to germline. The receptor was isolated from a pool of human donors (malaria-infected and uninfected, not separated). Sequenced material: gamma-delta T cells from blood. The CDR3 is CACDTGFGRPYTDKLIF. The sequenced DNA is TGTGCCTGTGACACCGGTTTTGGGAGACCGTACACCGATAAACTCATCTTT.